This T cell receptor beta chain was captured in a study of blood T cell repertoires in COVID-19. Study at large: Researchers got acute and convalescent COVID-19 samples from the United States, Italy and Spain. The analysed material was cDNA or gDNA that came from T cells, B-cell-depleted T cells, or PBMCs.

The CDR3 is made up of 13 amino acids. Germline assignment: CDR1 ENHRY and CDR2 SYGVKD. V was cut by 2 bases and J by 2 bases, with 6 bases left in between. The Seattle patients joined while their infection was active and were tracked longitudinally afterward. Per the study methods: Reference gene primers were amplified, and this amplification served to estimate nucleated cell counts. Sequenced by immunoSEQ multiplex PCR; TCRdb stores in-frame clones only, minus some. V, J and clone size are taken as reported in that table, and D and trimming were inferred from the DNA itself. The repertoire holds 450,000 or so clones, around 89% seen once, with roughly 1.6% in the top ten.

The receptor comes from a woman in her 40s with COVID-19, enrolled during active disease. The V and J genes are TRBV10-3 and TRBJ2-5; D unclear. Input material: peripheral blood. For the CDR3, the DNA is TGTGCCATCAGTGAGCCCCCGCAAGAGACCCAGTACTTC. Amino acids: CAISEPPQETQYF.